This T cell receptor (beta chain) stems from a study of human T cells and chemical hapten exposure. The wider study: Upper-back patches of 0.01% DPC were read at 6 days. Study results and limitations: Correlating positively with patch test score were the PT1 expanded TCR counts.

The germline V and J ends were trimmed by 3 bases and 1 base, with 8 bases remaining between them. Germline-derived CDR1 and CDR2 are SGDLS and YYNGEE. The CDR3 is 13 amino acids. Individual cDNA molecules each carried unique molecular identifiers attached by the library. A single record per CDR3 protein comes from TCRdb applying MiXCR to the RACE reads. The sample lists 300,000 to 450,000 distinct CDR3 sequences, around 5% occurring once. The table lists this clonotype with a few counts. Its cognate antigen is unknown. Time point here: patch test 1, 2 weeks after DPC sensitization. The treatment was: therapeutic diphenylcyclopropenone sensitization with weekly scalp DPC. Blood, whole and unfractionated, served as the source for total RNA extraction.

The sample in question was whole blood, obtained in connection with sensitization to the hapten diphenylcyclopropenone (DPC). This receptor was identified in a woman aged 45-59 years with alopecia areata. Some clones in this sample may be carry-over from other donors' samples. The chain joins TRBV9 to TRBJ2-7; unclear D gene. The CDR3 DNA is TGTGCCAGCAGCGGCCAGGTTTCCTACGAGCAGTACTTC. It is translated as CASSGQVSYEQYF.